This T cell receptor beta chain derives from a study of cytomegalovirus exposure and HLA in healthy donors. Study-wide results and caveats: Later examination showed HLA-associated TCR beta chains had greater clonal expansion than equally common others.

V was clipped by 5 bases and J by 3 bases, with 8 bases between them. This CDR3 contains 12 residues. Per the germline V gene, CDR1 is SNHLY and CDR2 is FYNNEI. Vbeta (60) and Jbeta (13) primers were used in the PCR. Produced via immunoSEQ multiplex PCR; TCRdb's table is partial and in-frame only. This table holds some 150,000 clones, roughly 70% found once. As concerns this clone: Its target is unknown.

V is TRBV2 and J is TRBJ2-7; a possible D gene is TRBD1 (5 bases). The specimen sequenced was PBMCs. This clonotype was obtained from a man aged 25 to 45 in good health and CMV-seronegative. The CDR3 here is CASSRTLYEQYF. The CDR3 nucleotides are TGTGCCAGCAGTCGGACACTCTACGAGCAGTACTTC. The whole variable domain, remainder taken from reference TRBV2 and TRBJ2-7, is EPEVTQTPSHQVTQMGQEVILRCVPISNHLYFYWYRQILGQKVEFLVSFYNNEISEKSEIFDDQFSVERPDGSNFTLKIRSTKLEDSAMYFCASSRTLYEQYFGPGTRLTVT.